The 30 T cell receptor beta chains presented below share a single source sample, sequenced in a study of cytomegalovirus exposure and HLA in healthy donors. PCR was performed using 60 Vbeta and 13 Jbeta primers. Profiled with immunoSEQ multiplex PCR; TCRdb holds only in-frame clones, not every one. The repertoire holds about 200,000 clones, with around 82% as singletons. Sequencing was done on a sample of PBMCs. These receptors were collected from a woman in her 30s in good health and CMV-seronegative.

In this sample, this clone turned up a few times. In nucleotides, the CDR3 is TGTGCCAGCAGACGCACTAGACAGGGCGCGGGCGAGCAGTACTTC. This sequence encodes CASRRTRQGAGEQYF. The rearrangement joins TRBV6-5 to TRBJ2-7; TRBD1 matches at 7 bases. The CDR3 totals 15 residues. With V trimmed by 6 bases and J by 6 bases, 14 bases remained unmatched. The germline CDR1 and CDR2 sequences are MNHEY and SVGAGI.

V and J are TRBV7-2 and TRBJ2-2; 9 bases line up with TRBD1. V was pared by 7 bases and J by 6 bases, with 12 bases of the junction left unmatched. From germline, CDR1 is SGHTA and CDR2 FQGNSA. This CDR3 has 16 residues. CDR3 in DNA: TGTGCCAGCACCACTGTCCGACAGGGGGTGGCCGGGGAGCTGTTTTTT. Its translation is CASTTVRQGVAGELFF.

This chain links TRBV2 with TRBJ2-3; tentatively, D is TRBD1 (5 bases). CDR1 is SNHLY, CDR2 FYNNEI, per germline. This CDR3 contains 13 residues. Trimming shortened V by 1 base and J by 6 bases, and 8 bases separated the two germline ends. CDR3 in amino acids: CASSEDGADTQYF. The CDR3 DNA sequence: TGTGCCAGCAGTGAAGATGGGGCCGATACGCAGTATTTT.

This chain connects TRBV11-1 to TRBJ1-2; 7 nucleotides agree with TRBD1. Germline V gene data show CDR1 as SGHAT and CDR2 as FQDESV (reference sequence). Unmatched junction bases numbered 8, after V lost 6 bases and J lost 4 bases. This CDR3 is 14 amino acids long. For the CDR3, the DNA is TGTGCCAGCAGAGCCCCGGGACAGTCCTATGGCTACACCTTC. It translates to CASRAPGQSYGYTF.

The chain couples TRBV9 to TRBJ2-3; 14 bases align to TRBD2. Trimming cost V 3 bases and J 1 base; bases outside gene matches: 1. Germline V gene data show CDR1 as SGDLS and CDR2 as YYNGEE. This CDR3 is built from 16 residues. The CDR3 protein is CASSEGLAGGTDTQYF. The CDR3, as DNA: TGTGCCAGCAGCGAGGGACTAGCGGGAGGCACAGATACGCAGTATTTT.

The J gene is TRBJ1-5, the V gene TRBV28; tentative D call: TRBD1 (5 bases). Looked up from germline, CDR1 is MDHEN and CDR2 is SYDVKM. This CDR3 is 15 amino acids long. V shed 5 bases and J shed 5 bases, with 16 bases lying between them. The CDR3, as DNA: TGTGCCAGCAGTACTATGGGGACTGTCGATCAGCCCCAGCATTTT. Amino acid sequence: CASSTMGTVDQPQHF.

This chain links TRBV5-6 with TRBJ2-5, with TRBD2 matching over 9 bases. The CDR3 totals 19 residues. V shed 4 bases, J shed 4 bases, and the junction held 20 bases outside the gene matches. Germline CDR1 and CDR2: SGHDT and YYEEEE. The CDR3 loop reads CASSVDDRNSGSPPETQYF. The DNA of the CDR3 is TGTGCCAGCAGCGTTGACGACAGAAATAGCGGGAGTCCCCCAGAGACCCAGTACTTC.

CDR3 nucleotides: TGTGCCAGCAGCTCCCGGGACAGGAGGTTTGATAATTCACCCCTCCACTTT. Encoded protein: CASSSRDRRFDNSPLHF. V is TRBV13 and J is TRBJ1-6, with TRBD1 matching 8 bases. This CDR3 region has 17 residues. Per the germline V gene, CDR1 is PRHDT and CDR2 is FYEKMQ (reference sequence). Losses at the gene ends were 4 bases for V and 5 bases for J; bases not matched to a gene: 10.

This clone was picked up a small number of times. The CDR3 reads CASSHVRTGGPSVTQYF. The CDR3, as DNA: TGCGCCAGCAGCCATGTAAGGACAGGGGGACCTTCGGTTACGCAGTATTTT. J is TRBJ2-3 and V is TRBV4-1; 10 bases match TRBD1. CDR1 and CDR2 (germline): MGHRA, YSYEKL. V was clipped by 3 bases and J by 8 bases; unmatched bases: 14. This CDR3 is built from 17 residues.

This clone was recorded only once. The chain is built from TRBV18 and TRBJ1-2, with TRBD1 identical over 9 bases. The J segment lost 4 bases and the V segment lost 2 bases, leaving 8 bases of the junction unmatched. This CDR3 has 16 residues. CDR1 KGHSH and CDR2 LQKENI come from the germline V gene. The CDR3: CASSPGVLGQGYGYTF. In nucleotides, the CDR3 is TGTGCCAGCTCACCAGGGGTGCTGGGACAGGGCTATGGCTACACCTTC.

The chain has TRBV10-3 and TRBJ2-5; TRBD2 matches 10 bases. Germline-derived CDR1 and CDR2 are ENHRY and SYGVKD. The CDR3 covers 14 residues. V dropped 4 bases and J dropped 1; count of bases not matched to a gene: 0. This CDR3 reads CAISASGSQETQYF. The CDR3 nucleotides are TGTGCCATCAGTGCTAGCGGGAGCCAAGAGACCCAGTACTTC.

The rearrangement links TRBV7-2 to TRBJ2-3; TRBD2 aligns across 14 bases. Germline loops: CDR1 SGHTA, CDR2 FQGNSA. This CDR3 spans 13 amino acids. Germline trimming cut 1 base from V and 13 bases from J; bases unmatched to any gene: 1. DNA of the CDR3: TGTGCCAGCAGCTTAGGACTAGCGGGAGGGAAGTATTTT. This sequence encodes CASSLGLAGGKYF.

The chain carries TRBV9 and TRBJ2-1; a weak D match, TRBD2 (6 bases). Germline-derived CDR1 and CDR2 are SGDLS and YYNGEE. The CDR3 contains 15 residues. Trimming took 4 bases from V and 1 from J, leaving 12 bases between them. The CDR3 DNA reads TGTGCCAGCAGCCACAGCGGGTCTTCCTACAATGAGCAGTTCTTC. Its protein is CASSHSGSSYNEQFF.

The count of this clone is one. A junction end diverges from the germline sequence, so it may reflect a read error. The chain couples TRBV9 to TRBJ1-2; possible D gene TRBD1, 5 bases. Germline V gives CDR1 SGDLS, CDR2 YYNGEE. The CDR3 is 12 residues long. As DNA, the CDR3 is TGTGCCAGCGCTATCGGGGGGACCGGCTACCCCTTC. Protein product: CASAIGGTGYPF.

This clone was picked up one time. The chain combines TRBV2 with TRBJ1-5; TRBD1 agrees at 7 bases. Germline V lookup: CDR1 SNHLY, CDR2 FYNNEI. V gave up 7 bases and J gave up 8 bases; unmatched junction bases: 5. This CDR3 has 12 amino acids. CDR3 amino acids: CASNLQGKPQHF. In nucleotides, the CDR3 is TGTGCCAGCAATCTACAGGGGAAGCCCCAGCATTTT.

This clone was observed once. The gene calls are TRBV4-1 and TRBJ1-3; D remains ambiguous. V was clipped by 4 bases and J by 4 bases, with 14 bases between them. Germline values: CDR1 MGHRA, CDR2 YSYEKL. The CDR3 runs to 15 residues. The CDR3 spells CASSPLRYSGNTIYF. For the CDR3, the DNA is TGCGCCAGCAGCCCCCTGCGGTACTCGGGAAACACCATATATTTT.

The V call is TRBV15, the J call TRBJ1-1; D remains ambiguous. This CDR3 comprises 16 residues. With 0 bases removed from V and 5 bases from J, the gap between germline ends came to 16 bases. Germline values: CDR1 LNHNV, CDR2 YYDKDF (reference sequence). The CDR3 here is CATSRDPFNSGTEAFF. CDR3 DNA: TGTGCCACCAGCAGAGATCCTTTTAATTCGGGTACTGAAGCTTTCTTT.

The chain recombines TRBV10-1 with TRBJ2-7, with a weak D call TRBD1 (6 bases). V lost 0 bases and J lost 7, with 7 bases in between. The CDR3 length is 12 residues. Germline CDR1 and CDR2: WNHNN and SYGVQD (reference sequence). The CDR3 protein is CASSESRGEQYF. DNA for the CDR3: TGCGCCAGCAGTGAGTCCAGGGGAGAGCAGTACTTC.

V is TRBV7-2 and J is TRBJ1-6; D gene ambiguous. CDR3 length: 13 residues. V was shortened by 1 base and J by 7 bases, with 5 bases between the two germline ends. The germline CDR1 and CDR2 sequences are SGHTA and FQGNSA. This CDR3 is CASSLERNSPLHF. In DNA form, the CDR3 reads TGTGCCAGCAGCTTAGAGAGGAATTCACCCCTCCACTTT. The variable domain in full, with the rest retrieved from reference TRBV7-2 and TRBJ1-6, is GAGVSQSPSNKVTEKGKDVELRCDPISGHTALYWYRQSLGQGLEFLIYFQGNSAPDKSGLPSDRFSAERTGGSVSTLTIQRTQQEDSAVYLCASSLERNSPLHFGNGTRLTVT.

The chain combines TRBV5-4 with TRBJ2-7; the match to TRBD2 covers 10 bases. Trimming took 4 bases from V and 5 from J; bases not matched to a gene: 6. Germline values: CDR1 SGHNT, CDR2 YYREEE (reference sequence). The CDR3 has 14 residues. The CDR3 DNA reads as TGTGCCAGCAGCGTGGTGGGACTAGCGAACGAGCAGTACTTC. This translates into CASSVVGLANEQYF.

V gene TRBV19 combines with J gene TRBJ1-4; maybe TRBD1 (6 bases). Trimming shortened V by 5 bases and J by 8 bases, and 18 bases separated the two germline ends. Germline CDR1 is LNHDA and CDR2 is SQIVND (reference sequence). CDR3 size: 15 residues. The CDR3 region has the DNA TGTGCCAGTAGTCTGGACCGGGAGGGGGAAGAAAAACTGTTTTTT. Encoded protein: CASSLDREGEEKLFF.

V usage is TRBV28 and J usage is TRBJ2-7; 8 bases line up with TRBD1. The CDR3 totals 14 residues. J gave up 5 bases and V 8 bases, and 11 bases lay outside the gene matches. Germline loops: CDR1 MDHEN, CDR2 SYDVKM. CDR3 sequence: CASSPTGDVHEQYF. The CDR3 DNA follows: TGTGCCAGCTCGCCGACAGGGGATGTACACGAGCAGTACTTC. The variable domain in full, completed from reference TRBV28 and TRBJ2-7, reads DVKVTQSSRYLVKRTGEKVFLECVQDMDHENMFWYRQDPGLGLRLIYFSYDVKMKEKGDIPEGYSVSREKKERFSLILESASTNQTSMYLCASSPTGDVHEQYFGPGTRLTVT.

J is TRBJ2-1 and V is TRBV27, with D perhaps matching TRBD2 (6 bases). The germline V gene has CDR1 MNHEY and CDR2 SMNVEV (reference sequence). The CDR3 has 13 residues. V dropped 5 bases and J dropped 12 bases, with 17 bases sitting between them. The CDR3 here is CASSTRQLGGQFF. As DNA, the CDR3 is TGTGCCAGCAGTACACGCCAGCTCGGGGGGCAGTTCTTC.

The V gene is TRBV6-1, the J gene TRBJ1-2; TRBD1 matches at 10 bases. Germline CDR1 and CDR2: MNHNS and SASEGT. The CDR3 has 15 amino acids. Germline trimming cut 5 bases from V and 8 bases from J; bases unmatched to any gene: 11. The chain's CDR3 is CASSNGGTGASGYTF. CDR3 nucleotides: TGTGCCAGCAGTAACGGGGGGACAGGGGCCTCAGGCTACACCTTC.

The chain's CDR3 is CASSAEGLAGVGETQYF. The CDR3 DNA follows: TGTGCCAGCAGCGCCGAGGGGCTAGCGGGAGTCGGGGAGACCCAGTACTTC. The chain uses TRBV9 and TRBJ2-5; TRBD2 matches at 10 bases. Germline trimming cut 3 bases from V and 5 bases from J; bases unmatched to any gene: 13. Germline V gene sequence: CDR1 SGDLS, CDR2 YYNGEE. The CDR3 runs 17 residues. Combining the CDR3 with reference TRBV9 and TRBJ2-5 gives the whole variable domain DSGVTQTPKHLITATGQRVTLRCSPRSGDLSVYWYQQSLDQGLQFLIQYYNGEERAKGNILERFSAQQFPDLHSELNLSSLELGDSALYFCASSAEGLAGVGETQYFGPGTRLLVL.

The rearrangement links TRBV5-6 to TRBJ2-3; no definite D call. Germline V gene sequence: CDR1 SGHDT, CDR2 YYEEEE. Trimming left V 2 bases short and J 4 bases short, with 11 bases between. The CDR3 is 14 residues long. CDR3 nucleotide sequence: TGTGCCAGCAGCTTTGTTAGGCGGTCAGATACGCAGTATTTT. Protein product: CASSFVRRSDTQYF.

The chain links TRBV5-1 to TRBJ2-7; possible D gene TRBD1, 5 bases. CDR1 and CDR2 from the germline V gene are SGHRS and YFSETQ. CDR3 size: 15 residues. V lost 6 bases to trimming and J lost 0 bases, with 16 bases between them. CDR3 DNA sequence: TGCGCCAGCACCGACCACCCAGGGTCCTCCTACGAGCAGTACTTC. The encoded protein is CASTDHPGSSYEQYF.

In its sample, this clone was seen a few times. The chain couples TRBV28 to TRBJ1-1; a possible D gene is TRBD1 (6 bases). V was clipped by 5 bases and J by 5 bases, with 15 bases between them. CDR1 MDHEN and CDR2 SYDVKM come from the germline V gene. The CDR3 is made up of 14 amino acids. Here the CDR3 DNA reads TGTGCCAGCAGTGAACCGGGACAAAAAACTGAAGCTTTCTTT. This sequence encodes CASSEPGQKTEAFF.

V gene TRBV11-2 combines with J gene TRBJ1-1; weak D call: TRBD1 (6 bases). Germline V gene lookup returns CDR1 SGHAT and CDR2 FQNNGV. V lost 6 bases to trimming and J lost 7 bases, with 18 bases between them. The CDR3 has 14 residues. CDR3 DNA sequence: TGTGCCAGCAGGACACCACGAGGGGGGGTTGAAGCTTTCTTT. Amino acid sequence: CASRTPRGGVEAFF.

The chain combines TRBV11-1 with TRBJ2-1, with D maybe TRBD1 (6 bases). Germline values: CDR1 SGHAT, CDR2 FQDESV (reference sequence). This CDR3 is 15 amino acids long. Trimming took 5 bases from V and 0 from J, leaving 11 bases between them. CDR3 DNA sequence: TGTGCCAGCAGCCCCGGGACAAGCTCCTACAATGAGCAGTTCTTC. Protein sequence: CASSPGTSSYNEQFF.